This TCR beta chain comes out of a study of T-cell reconstitution after alpha-beta-depleted transplantation in children. Study-wide findings and caveats: Reportedly, only several hundred clones from non-depleted graft cells drove alpha-beta T-cell counts at about two months. There were some patients whose high TCRbeta diversity at day 60 came from surviving recipient T cells and thymic progenitors. Newly produced T cells mostly accounted for T-cell counts and diversity one year post-transplant.

Deletions cut 1 base from V and 14 bases from J, with 9 bases between. This CDR3 has 11 residues. Germline V gene lookup returns CDR1 LGHDT and CDR2 YNNKEL (reference sequence). As it was prepared, the TCRbeta library received unique molecular identifiers. A single record per CDR3 protein comes from TCRdb applying MiXCR to the PCR reads. The sample records around 300,000 distinct CDR3 sequences, 6% to 10% being singletons. Of note for this clonotype: What it binds is unknown.

The clonotype originates from a female patient aged 2 to 10 who had a stem cell transplant for Fanconi anemia, so the T cells may come from the graft donor. The rearrangement uses TRBV3-1 and TRBJ2-1, with unresolved D. The starting material was peripheral blood, obtained 360 days after TCRalphabeta/CD19-depleted stem cell transplant. As DNA, the CDR3 is TGTGCCAGCAGCCAAGGTCTAAGGGAGTTCTTC. This codes for CASSQGLREFF.